These T cell receptor beta chains were read from a single sample in a study of shared clonotypes between healthy human individuals. Measured with immunoSEQ multiplex PCR; TCRdb has only the in-frame clones, and not every one. This table has some 680,000 clones, roughly 73% appearing once. The sample taken for sequencing was memory CD4+ T cells sorted from blood. All receptors come from a woman aged 25 to 39 in good health. CDR3s include the opening cysteine and the closing phenylalanine or tryptophan. Fields, in order: clone size, D gene, V gene, J gene, CDR3 DNA, CDR3 protein. The D gene is left open where the match is weak. For some rows the clone size is stated as once, few or many, or as a class when expanded; others skip it.

few	-	TRBV7-3	TRBJ2-3	TGTGCCAGCAGCACGAGCGCTAGCACAGATACGCAGTATTTT	CASSTSASTDTQYF
-	-	TRBV30	TRBJ2-3	TGTGCCTGGAGTGATAAGGGCCTGGGCGCAGATACGCAGTATTTT	CAWSDKGLGADTQYF
-	-	TRBV5-1	TRBJ2-7	TGCGCCAGCAGCCCGCCTGACCCGTTCCGGCGAGAGCAGTACTTC	CASSPPDPFRREQYF
-	TRBD1	TRBV10-1	TRBJ2-7	TGCGCCAGCAGTGGCCAAGGGACAGGGATGTCCTACGAGCAGTACTTC	CASSGQGTGMSYEQYF
-	-	TRBV28	TRBJ2-7	TGTGCCAGCAGCTCGCCTCAGGGTGTCTACGAGCAGTACTTC	CASSSPQGVYEQYF
-	TRBD1	TRBV29-1	TRBJ2-7	TGCAGCGTCCGAAACCGGGCTACAGGGGGCGGCGAGCAGTACTTC	CSVRNRATGGGEQYF
-	-	TRBV11-2	TRBJ1-2	TGTGCCAGCAGCTCCCCGGGAACATATGGCTACACCTTC	CASSSPGTYGYTF
once	-	TRBV30	TRBJ1-1	TGTGCCTGGATGATCGGAACTCACACTGAAGCTTTCTTT	CAWMIGTHTEAFF
-	-	TRBV11-2	TRBJ2-2	TGTGCCAGCAGCTCACTTAGGGGCAGAAGCACCGGGGAGCTGTTTTTT	CASSSLRGRSTGELFF
-	TRBD2	TRBV5-8	TRBJ2-2	TGTGCCAGCAGCTTGGCCGAGACTAGCGATAACACCGGGGAGCTGTTTTTT	CASSLAETSDNTGELFF
once	-	TRBV28	TRBJ1-1	TGTGCCAGCGAGGGGGGCGGAATGAACACTGAAGCTTTCTTT	CASEGGGMNTEAFF
-	-	TRBV6-1	TRBJ1-5	TGTGCCAGCTCAGGAAGGGGGTTCCGCAATCAGCCCCAGCATTTT	CASSGRGFRNQPQHF
-	TRBD2	TRBV28	TRBJ2-1	TGTGCCAGCAGCCGACGGACTAGCGGTACGGGTGAGCAGTTCTTC	CASSRRTSGTGEQFF
-	TRBD2	TRBV28	TRBJ2-2	TGTGCCAGCAGTATGGCTAGCGGGATGGTCGGGGAGCTGTTTTTT	CASSMASGMVGELFF
-	-	TRBV5-1	TRBJ2-1	TGCGCCAGCAGCCTTAGCGGAGGCTACAATGAGCAGTTCTTC	CASSLSGGYNEQFF
-	TRBD1	TRBV19	TRBJ2-7	TGTGCCAGTAGCCGGGACAGGGGGGGCTACGAGCAGTACTTC	CASSRDRGGYEQYF
few	TRBD2	TRBV11-3	TRBJ2-2	TGTGCCAGCAGCCCGGGACTAGCGGGCGCGAACACCGGGGAGCTGTTTTTT	CASSPGLAGANTGELFF
-	TRBD2	TRBV9	TRBJ2-2	TGTGCCAGCAGCGCGGGACTAGCGGGAGGGGGCAACACCGGGGAGCTGTTTTTT	CASSAGLAGGGNTGELFF
many	-	TRBV4-2	TRBJ2-2	TGTGCCAGCAGCCAAAGGGCACCGGGACCAACGAACACCGGGGAGCTGTTTTTT	CASSQRAPGPTNTGELFF
-	-	TRBV29-1	TRBJ2-1	TGCAGCGTTGGCCGTAGTGTGGGATCCTACAATGAGCAGTTCTTC	CSVGRSVGSYNEQFF
-	-	TRBV6-1	TRBJ2-3	TGTGCCAGCAGTGAAGTGGGGGGACGGGGAGATACGCAGTATTTT	CASSEVGGRGDTQYF
-	TRBD1	TRBV5-1	TRBJ2-1	TGCGCCAGCCTACGTGGGACAGGGGGCAATGAGCAGTTCTTC	CASLRGTGGNEQFF
-	TRBD2	TRBV15	TRBJ2-3	TGTGCCACCAGCGGGAGGGGCAGTTGGTACCAACGATCAGATACGCAGTATTTT	CATSGRGSWYQRSDTQYF
-	TRBD1	TRBV28	TRBJ1-2	TGTGCCAGCAGTTTCCGGGACAGGGGGCGCGGGGATGTCTATGGCTACACCTTC	CASSFRDRGRGDVYGYTF
-	-	TRBV27	TRBJ2-7	TGTGCCAGCAGTCCCCTCGACAACTACGAGCAGTACTTC	CASSPLDNYEQYF
-	-	TRBV30	TRBJ1-5	TGTGCCTGGAGTGTACTAGGGGAAGGACAGCCCCAGCATTTT	CAWSVLGEGQPQHF
few	-	TRBV6-1	TRBJ2-2	TGTGCCAGCAGTGACGCCGCTGGGGGCACCGGGGAGCTGTTTTTT	CASSDAAGGTGELFF
-	-	TRBV25-1	TRBJ1-2	TGTGCCAGCAGTGTGGAAAGGGGCTATGGCTACACCTTC	CASSVERGYGYTF
-	-	TRBV10-2	TRBJ2-7	TGCGCCAGCAGGTCACAGGGTTTCTACGAGCAGTACTTC	CASRSQGFYEQYF
once	-	TRBV18	TRBJ2-2	TGTGCCAGCAGAAGAACCGCCGGGACAACGAACACCGGGGAGCTGTTTTTT	CASRRTAGTTNTGELFF
-	-	TRBV4-1	TRBJ2-7	TGCGCCAGCAGCCAAGAACACGGAGTGTCCCTTTCCTACGAGCAGTACTTC	CASSQEHGVSLSYEQYF
-	-	TRBV10-2	TRBJ2-2	TGCGCCAGCAGTGGGGGCTTCACGTTTAGTACCGGGGAGCTGTTTTTT	CASSGGFTFSTGELFF
-	-	TRBV2	TRBJ1-1	TGTGCCAGCAGTGATCAACAGTACACTGAAGCTTTCTTT	CASSDQQYTEAFF
-	-	TRBV25-1	TRBJ2-7	TGTGCCAGCAGAGATCCCGAGTCCTACGAGCAGTACTTC	CASRDPESYEQYF
few	-	TRBV13	TRBJ2-2	TGTGCCAGCAGTTCACGGACAGTCTCGGGTTCCGGGGAGCTGTTTTTT	CASSSRTVSGSGELFF
-	-	TRBV19	TRBJ1-2	TGTGCCAGTAGTATGGATCACCGCAACTATGGCTACACCTTC	CASSMDHRNYGYTF
many	-	TRBV2	TRBJ1-1	TGTGCCAGCAGTGAACAGCAGTTTGAAGCTTTCTTT	CASSEQQFEAFF
many	TRBD1	TRBV7-3	TRBJ2-2	TGTGCCAGCAGGCCCGGGACAGAGAACACCGGGGAGCTGTTTTTT	CASRPGTENTGELFF
-	TRBD1	TRBV29-1	TRBJ1-1	TGCAGTGGGACCCCGGGACAGGGTTTGGTGAACACTGAAGCTTTCTTT	CSGTPGQGLVNTEAFF
few	-	TRBV5-1	TRBJ2-5	TGCGCCAGCAGCTTGGCCCTAGGGGTTCAAGAGACCCAGTACTTC	CASSLALGVQETQYF
-	TRBD1	TRBV7-7	TRBJ2-5	TGTGCCAGCAGCTTAGCAGGGGGCGCGGAGACCCAGTACTTC	CASSLAGGAETQYF
few	TRBD1	TRBV7-8	TRBJ2-7	TGTGCCAGCAGCTGGACAGGGAGCTCCTACGAGCAGTACTTC	CASSWTGSSYEQYF
once	-	TRBV11-2	TRBJ1-2	TGTGCCAGCAGCCCCAGGACAGCCCTCTATGGCTACACCTTC	CASSPRTALYGYTF
-	-	TRBV19	TRBJ1-5	TGTGCCACCAGAGGGACGTTACAGGGGCCCCAGCATTTT	CATRGTLQGPQHF
few	TRBD1	TRBV19	TRBJ2-5	TGTGCCAGTACCCTAAGAGGGACAGGGGGCCCAGAGACCCAGTACTTC	CASTLRGTGGPETQYF
-	-	TRBV27	TRBJ2-3	TGTGCCAGCAGTGTGCAGACCACTAGCACAGATACGCAGTATTTT	CASSVQTTSTDTQYF
-	TRBD2	TRBV29-1	TRBJ2-1	TGCAGCGTTGATCCACTAGCGGGGACCCTCAATGAGCAGTTCTTC	CSVDPLAGTLNEQFF
-	TRBD1	TRBV2	TRBJ1-2	TGTGCCAGCAGTGATGGGACAGGGGGGAACTATGGCTACACCTTC	CASSDGTGGNYGYTF